This T cell receptor (beta chain) was captured by sequencing in a study of human T cells and chemical hapten exposure. Overall study: Diagnoses of alopecia areata, totalis or universalis occurred in mostly female patients. Overall study findings and caveats: Sensitizing with DPC caused no change in TCRs above 1 in 1000 frequency. Expanded TCRs formed significantly more large CDR3 similarity clusters than controls.

As for this clonotype: Its antigen is still unknown. A much larger clone lies one base from this, so it may be a read error.

Germline V gene lookup returns CDR1 SGHTA and CDR2 FQGNSA. The CDR3 has 20 amino acids. Original analysis: Sampled TCR counts reached a median of approximately 100,000 per sample, with values ranging from roughly 20,000 to 700,000. TCRdb independently ran MiXCR on the RACE reads; one entry per CDR3 protein. TCRdb, not the authors, supplied the V and J calls. The sample carries approximately 350,000 distinct CDR3 sequences, more than 5% recorded once. Documented time point: patch test 2, 6 weeks after DPC sensitization. Treatment defined: therapeutic diphenylcyclopropenone sensitization with weekly scalp DPC.

This rearrangement joins TRBV7-2 to TRBJ1-6, with TRBD1 identical over 7 bases. This clonotype was obtained from a woman under 30 with alopecia areata. Some clones in this sample may be carry-over from other donors' samples. The input for sequencing was whole blood, taken in connection with sensitization to the hapten diphenylcyclopropenone (DPC). CDR3 sequence reads: CASSPPGGQVYAGKNSPLPF. CDR3 in DNA: TGTGCCAGCAGCCCCCCCGGTGGACAGGTCTATGCTGGTAAAAATTCACCCCTCCCCTTT.